The sequence of this T cell receptor (beta chain) was determined in a study of blood T cells in healthy people across ages. General study findings and limits: In the absence of known donor CMV status, changes in expanded clonotypes were possibly confounded. More naive CD4+ cells and higher diversity marked long-lived donors relative to aged donors.

Deletions cut 6 bases from V and 5 bases from J, with 15 bases between. Germline V gives CDR1 MNHNS, CDR2 SASEGT. The CDR3 extends over 14 amino acids. Next came a second PCR, run for roughly 6 to 11 cycles, which used a sample-barcoded 5' primer along with a J-beta primer mix. Every molecule of cDNA carried a tag from a template-switch adaptor with 12 random nucleotides. Each CDR3 protein gets one entry after TCRdb re-called the 5' RACE reads with MiXCR. The sample has 650,000 to 700,000 distinct CDR3 sequences; around 52% are singletons. Details on this clonotype: Its antigen is undetermined.

In each sample, at least 6.5 million PBMCs were isolated. The specimen was blood. This chain joins TRBV6-1 and TRBJ2-3; tentatively, D is TRBD2 (6 bases). This sequence originates from an elderly woman in good health. CDR3 sequence: CASRSGSRGDTQYF. CDR3 DNA: TGTGCCAGCAGATCCGGGAGTCGCGGAGATACGCAGTATTTT.